The T cell receptor (beta chain) under discussion was sequenced for a study of T cell responses to AZD1222 COVID-19 vaccine. This CDR3 spans 14 amino acids. Germline-derived CDR1 and CDR2 are LGHDT and YNNKEL (reference sequence). V was pared by 2 bases and J by 10 bases, with 12 bases between. Only in-frame clones appear in the TCRdb table, and some are missing; sequencing was by immunoSEQ multiplex PCR. Of 140,000 or so clones in the sample, about 90% were seen once. To note about this clone: As yet, its antigen is unknown.

Study results and limitations: At baseline, seropositivity was found in only six AZD1222 recipients.

This sequence originates from an adult who received the MenACWY meningococcal vaccine as a control. The material was peripheral blood, obtained 28 days after the second dose of the MenACWY control vaccine. The chain joins TRBV3-1 (or the pseudogene TRBV3-2) to TRBJ1-6; D gene uncertain. DNA for the CDR3: TGTGCCAGCAGCCAATCGGAGACGCGGTCACCCCTCCACTTT. Translation gives CASSQSETRSPLHF.